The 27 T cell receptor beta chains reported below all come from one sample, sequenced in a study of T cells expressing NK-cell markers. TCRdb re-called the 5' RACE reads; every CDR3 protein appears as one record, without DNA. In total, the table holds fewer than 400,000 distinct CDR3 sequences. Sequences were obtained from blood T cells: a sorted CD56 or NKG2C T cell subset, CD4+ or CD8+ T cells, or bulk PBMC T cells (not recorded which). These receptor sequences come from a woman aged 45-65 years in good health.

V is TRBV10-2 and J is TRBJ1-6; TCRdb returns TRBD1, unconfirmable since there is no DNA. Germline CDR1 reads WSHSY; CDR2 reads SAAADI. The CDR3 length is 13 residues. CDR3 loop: CASADSYNSPLHF.

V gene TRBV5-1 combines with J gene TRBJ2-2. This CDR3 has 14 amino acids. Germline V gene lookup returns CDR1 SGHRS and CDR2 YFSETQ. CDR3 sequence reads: CASSYGGRGGELFF.

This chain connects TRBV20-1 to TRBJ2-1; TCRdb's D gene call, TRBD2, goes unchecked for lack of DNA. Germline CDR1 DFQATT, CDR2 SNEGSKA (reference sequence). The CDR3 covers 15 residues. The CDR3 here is CSATRLAGLINEQFF.

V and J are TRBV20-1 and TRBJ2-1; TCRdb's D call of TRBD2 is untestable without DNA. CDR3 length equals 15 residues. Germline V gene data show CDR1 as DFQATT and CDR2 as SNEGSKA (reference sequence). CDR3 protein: CSVTKAGGRGDEQFF.

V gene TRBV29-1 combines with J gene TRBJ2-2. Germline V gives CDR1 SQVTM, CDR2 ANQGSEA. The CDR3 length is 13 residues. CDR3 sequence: CSVVEDDTGELFF.

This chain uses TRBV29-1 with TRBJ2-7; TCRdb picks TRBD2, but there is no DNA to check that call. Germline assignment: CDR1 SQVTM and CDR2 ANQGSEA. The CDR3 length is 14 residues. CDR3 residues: CSVELATLGNEQYF.

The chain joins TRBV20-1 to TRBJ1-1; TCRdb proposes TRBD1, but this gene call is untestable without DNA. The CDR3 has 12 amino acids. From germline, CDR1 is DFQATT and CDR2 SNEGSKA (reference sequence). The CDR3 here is CSARWGGTEAFF.

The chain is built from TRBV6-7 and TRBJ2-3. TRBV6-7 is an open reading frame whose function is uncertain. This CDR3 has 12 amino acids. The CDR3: CASSNGTDTQYF.

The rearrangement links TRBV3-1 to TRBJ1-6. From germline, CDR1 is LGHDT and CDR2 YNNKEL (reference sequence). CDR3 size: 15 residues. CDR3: CASSQDLSGGSPLHF.

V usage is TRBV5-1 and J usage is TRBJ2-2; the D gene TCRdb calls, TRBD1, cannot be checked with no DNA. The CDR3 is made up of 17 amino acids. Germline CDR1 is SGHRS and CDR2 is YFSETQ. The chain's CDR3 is CASSFFSDSLGAGELFF.

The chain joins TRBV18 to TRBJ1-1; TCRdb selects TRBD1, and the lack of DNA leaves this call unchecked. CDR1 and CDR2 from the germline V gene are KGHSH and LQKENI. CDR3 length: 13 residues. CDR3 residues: CASSPRLDREAFF.

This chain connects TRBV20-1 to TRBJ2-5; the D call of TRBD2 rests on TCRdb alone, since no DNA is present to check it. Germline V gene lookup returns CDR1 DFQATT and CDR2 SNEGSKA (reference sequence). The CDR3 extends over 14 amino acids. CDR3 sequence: CSVAGVGVAETQYF.

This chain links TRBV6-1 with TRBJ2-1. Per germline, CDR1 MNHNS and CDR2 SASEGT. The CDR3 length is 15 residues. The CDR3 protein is CASSAEDITYNEQFF.

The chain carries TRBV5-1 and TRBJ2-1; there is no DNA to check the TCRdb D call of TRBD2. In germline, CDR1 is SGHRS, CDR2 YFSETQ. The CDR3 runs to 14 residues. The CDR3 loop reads CASSGRAAINEQFF.

This CDR3 reads CASSRRAVTNEKLFF. This chain joins TRBV2 and TRBJ1-4. Germline CDR1 SNHLY, CDR2 FYNNEI. This CDR3 has 15 amino acids.

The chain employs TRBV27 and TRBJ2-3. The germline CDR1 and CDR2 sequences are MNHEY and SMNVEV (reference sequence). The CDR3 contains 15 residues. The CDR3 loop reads CASSLTVAVTDTQYF.

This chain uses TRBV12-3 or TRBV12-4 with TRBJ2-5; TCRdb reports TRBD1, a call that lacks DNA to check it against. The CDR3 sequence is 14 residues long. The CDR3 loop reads CASTDGWGGETQYF.

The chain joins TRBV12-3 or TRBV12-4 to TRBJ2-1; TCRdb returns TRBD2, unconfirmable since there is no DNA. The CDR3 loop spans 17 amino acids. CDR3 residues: CASSGYHGRATYNEQFF.

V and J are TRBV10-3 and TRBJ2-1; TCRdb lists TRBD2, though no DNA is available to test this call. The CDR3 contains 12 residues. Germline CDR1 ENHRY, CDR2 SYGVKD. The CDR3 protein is CANGGFNNEQFF.

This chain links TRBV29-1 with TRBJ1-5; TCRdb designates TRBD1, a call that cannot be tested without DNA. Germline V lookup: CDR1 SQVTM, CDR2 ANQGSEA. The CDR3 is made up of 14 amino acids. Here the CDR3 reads CSVTTGGGDQPQHF.

The CDR3 reads CASSLDRSRTDTQYF. J is TRBJ2-3 and V is TRBV27; absent DNA, TCRdb's TRBD1 call cannot be checked. Germline V gives CDR1 MNHEY, CDR2 SMNVEV (reference sequence). The CDR3 spans 15 residues.

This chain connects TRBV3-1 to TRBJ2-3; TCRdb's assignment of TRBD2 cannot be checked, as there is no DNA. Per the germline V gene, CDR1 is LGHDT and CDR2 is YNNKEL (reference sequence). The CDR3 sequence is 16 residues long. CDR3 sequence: CASSQELAGNSDTQYF.

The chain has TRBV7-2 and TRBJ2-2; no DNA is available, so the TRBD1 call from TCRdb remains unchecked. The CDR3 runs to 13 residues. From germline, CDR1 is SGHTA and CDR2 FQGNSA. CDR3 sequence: CASSFRGLGELFF.

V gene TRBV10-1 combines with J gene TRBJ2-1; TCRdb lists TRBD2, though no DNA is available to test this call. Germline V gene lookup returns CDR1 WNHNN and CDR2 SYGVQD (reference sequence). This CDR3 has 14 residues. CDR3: CASSDREGRNEQFF.

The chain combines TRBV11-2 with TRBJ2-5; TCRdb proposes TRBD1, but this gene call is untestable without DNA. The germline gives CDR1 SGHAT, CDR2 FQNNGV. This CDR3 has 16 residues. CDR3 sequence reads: CASSIDGGRGRETQYF. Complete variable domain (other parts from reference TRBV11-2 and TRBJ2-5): EAGVAQSPRYKIIEKRQSVAFWCNPISGHATLYWYQQILGQGPKLLIQFQNNGVVDDSQLPKDRFSAERLKGVDSTLKIQPAKLEDSAVYLCASSIDGGRGRETQYFGPGTRLLVL.

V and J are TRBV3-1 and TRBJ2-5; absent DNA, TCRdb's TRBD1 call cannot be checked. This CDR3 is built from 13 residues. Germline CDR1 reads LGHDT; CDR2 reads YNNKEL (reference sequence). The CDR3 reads CASSHLGGETQYF.

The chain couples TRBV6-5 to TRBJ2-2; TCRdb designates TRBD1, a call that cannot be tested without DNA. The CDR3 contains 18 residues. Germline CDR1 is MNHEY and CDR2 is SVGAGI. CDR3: CASSYLHRDRGVIGELFF.